The rows below give T cell receptor beta chains drawn from one sample of a study of T cell responses to AZD1222 COVID-19 vaccine. The protocol was immunoSEQ multiplex PCR, while the TCRdb copy is restricted to in-frame clones and leaves out a portion. This table holds approximately 170,000 clones, about 86% found once. This sample comprised peripheral blood, obtained 28 days after the second AZD1222 dose. These receptors came from an adult who received the AZD1222 COVID-19 vaccine. Each CDR3 is given with its conserved first and last residue. D genes are given only for firm matches. Only some rows state a clone size, as once, few, many or a class for expanded clones.

j_gene	d_gene	abundance	v_gene	CDR3nt	CDR3aa
TRBJ2-3	TRBD2	.	TRBV18	TGTGCCAGCTCTCAGAGTTGGCGGGGGGGAAGCACAGATACGCAGTATTTT	CASSQSWRGGSTDTQYF
TRBJ1-6	TRBD1	once	TRBV27	TGTGCCAGCAGCCCCAGATGGGGACAGGGGAATTCACCCCTCCACTTT	CASSPRWGQGNSPLHF
TRBJ1-2	TRBD1	.	TRBV5-1	TGCGCCAGCAGCTTGGTGACAGGGGGCTCGGACTATGGCTACACCTTC	CASSLVTGGSDYGYTF
TRBJ2-7	TRBD1	few	TRBV7-9	TGTGCCAGCAGCTTACCCAATGGACAGGGCTCCGAGCAGTACTTC	CASSLPNGQGSEQYF
TRBJ1-2	.	.	TRBV5-8	TGTGCCAGCAGCTTGGATGCTGACTTCTATGGCTACACCTTC	CASSLDADFYGYTF
TRBJ1-6	TRBD1	.	TRBV14	TGTGCCAGCAGGGGGACAGGGAATTCACCCCTCCACTTT	CASRGTGNSPLHF
TRBJ2-3	.	.	TRBV6-6	TGTGCCAGCAGTTACGGGAGGGGGGTTAGCACAGATACGCAGTATTTT	CASSYGRGVSTDTQYF
TRBJ1-4	.	.	TRBV7-9	TGTGCCAGCAGCTCAGTGGAGGGTGGAGAAAAACTGTTTTTT	CASSSVEGGEKLFF
TRBJ2-1	.	.	TRBV7-9	TGTGCCAGCAGCTTCACAGGGCCGGGACTCAGCTCCTACAATGAGCAGTTCTTC	CASSFTGPGLSSYNEQFF
TRBJ1-5	.	.	TRBV6-4	TGTGCCAGCAGCCAGGGGATTGGTCAGCCCCAGCATTTT	CASSQGIGQPQHF
TRBJ1-2	TRBD1	once	TRBV5-8	TGTGCCAGCAGCTTGCTTGTGGACAGGAACTATGGCTACACCTTC	CASSLLVDRNYGYTF
TRBJ2-7	.	.	TRBV12-3/TRBV12-4	TGTGCCAGCAGCCAACTACGGGAGCAGTACTTC	CASSQLREQYF
TRBJ2-3	.	.	TRBV19	TGTGCCAGCCTCCGGGGACGGGATCCTAGCACAGATACGCAGTATTTT	CASLRGRDPSTDTQYF
TRBJ2-3	.	.	TRBV9	TGTGCCAGCAGCGTAGGAGGGGTTGGCACAGATACGCAGTATTTT	CASSVGGVGTDTQYF
TRBJ1-5	.	.	TRBV2	TGTGCCAGCAACAGGGAGAGCAATCAGCCCCAGCATTTT	CASNRESNQPQHF
TRBJ1-4	.	.	TRBV5-4	TGTGCCAGCAGCTTGGTGGGACCGTCGGCCGAAAAACTGTTTTTT	CASSLVGPSAEKLFF
TRBJ1-6	.	.	TRBV5-6	TGTGCCAGCAGCTTAGGGCAGAAGGACAATTCACCCCTCCACTTT	CASSLGQKDNSPLHF
TRBJ1-1	.	once	TRBV7-3	TGTGCCAGCAGCTTAACCCCACAGCACATGAACACTGAAGCTTTCTTT	CASSLTPQHMNTEAFF
TRBJ1-2	.	.	TRBV24-1	TGTGCCACCAGTGAGGCGGGGCGGAACTATGGCTACACCTTC	CATSEAGRNYGYTF
TRBJ2-7	TRBD1	.	TRBV7-9	TGTGCCAGCAGCTGGGGACAGGGCTCCTACGAGCAGTACTTC	CASSWGQGSYEQYF
TRBJ2-7	.	.	TRBV9	TGTGCCAGCGCTTCCGCGGCGAGCTCCTACGAGCAGTACTTC	CASASAASSYEQYF
TRBJ1-2	TRBD1	.	TRBV18	TGTGCCACCATTCCCCCGGACAGGGGGCTGTTTGGCTACACCTTC	CATIPPDRGLFGYTF
TRBJ2-3	.	.	TRBV19	TGTGCCAGTAGTATCTCAGGGGGGGGCACAGATACGCAGTATTTT	CASSISGGGTDTQYF
TRBJ1-1	.	once	TRBV7-8	TGTGCCAGCAGCTTAGCTCGGCCAATTACTGAAGCTTTCTTT	CASSLARPITEAFF
TRBJ2-3	.	once	TRBV7-2	TGTGCCAGCAGCCCAGGTCCGACTAGTACAGATACGCAGTATTTT	CASSPGPTSTDTQYF
TRBJ2-7	.	few	TRBV27	TGTGCCAGCAGTTTGACTATGGGCGAGCAGTACTTC	CASSLTMGEQYF
TRBJ1-1	.	.	TRBV12-5	TGTGCTAGTGGTTTACACCGGGGCCAGGGAAACACTGAAGCTTTCTTT	CASGLHRGQGNTEAFF